This T cell receptor beta chain came from a study of cytomegalovirus exposure and HLA in healthy donors. The study, taken as a whole, reports: Segments of the TCR beta V type were, in most cases, productive about 90% or about 30% of the time in an earlier analysis.

PCR involved 60 Vbeta and 13 Jbeta primers. Libraries were prepared by immunoSEQ multiplex PCR; TCRdb keeps only in-frame clonotypes and omits some of them. The profile shows approximately 180,000 clones, approximately 72% of them singletons. V lost 8 bases and J lost 2, with 4 bases in between. From germline, CDR1 is SNHLY and CDR2 FYNNEI. The CDR3 length is 11 residues. Remarks on this clone: The antigen is not known.

The TCR originated in a human donor in good health. This chain joins TRBV2 and TRBJ2-4; D remains unclear. Sequencing was performed on PBMCs. In nucleotides, the CDR3 is TGTGCCAGCGCGTCCAAAAACATTCAGTACTTC. It is translated as CASASKNIQYF.